The present entry profiles one T cell receptor (beta chain) with its context. Residents of about two dozen US areas, aged about 18 to 95 years, made up the participants. TCRdb keeps only in-frame clones here, not all; method: immunoSEQ multiplex PCR. The sample has under 350,000 clones, about nine tenths seen once. The germline V and J ends were trimmed by 3 bases and 6 bases, with 9 bases remaining between them. CDR1 is SGHAT and CDR2 is FQNNGV in the germline V gene. The CDR3 has 13 amino acids. The data derive from a study of blood T cell repertoires in COVID-19. On the study more broadly: Researchers got acute and convalescent COVID-19 samples from the United States, Italy and Spain.

The V gene is TRBV11-2, the J gene TRBJ2-4, with a tentative D call TRBD1 (6 bases). Sequenced: PBMCs or T cells enriched from blood (not recorded which). This receptor was identified in a woman aged 40 to 50 who had recovered from COVID-19. The CDR3 nucleotides read TGTGCCAGCAGCTTGGGGGCCCTAAACATTCAGTACTTC. It codes for CASSLGALNIQYF. Filled out from reference TRBV11-2 and TRBJ2-4, the complete variable domain reads EAGVAQSPRYKIIEKRQSVAFWCNPISGHATLYWYQQILGQGPKLLIQFQNNGVVDDSQLPKDRFSAERLKGVDSTLKIQPAKLEDSAVYLCASSLGALNIQYFGAGTRLSVL.